Shown below are 30 T cell receptor beta chains from a single sample sequenced in a study of identical twins. From the 5' RACE reads, TCRdb called clonotypes with MiXCR, one entry per CDR3 protein. The repertoire holds fewer than 650,000 distinct CDR3 sequences, 9.6% seen once, with 2.5% to 3% in the top ten. A further study also used this sample, focusing on yellow fever vaccine responses in identical twins.

The specimen was PBMCs. The receptors were sampled from a woman aged 18-35 years in good health.

The chain is built from TRBV3-1 and TRBJ2-7; D possibly corresponds to TRBD2 (6 bases). V lost 6 bases and J 0 bases, leaving 24 bases between the germline ends. Germline lookup yields CDR1 LGHDT and CDR2 YNNKEL (reference sequence). The CDR3 totals 18 residues. The CDR3 here is CASSLQKTAGLSSYEQYF. The CDR3 DNA follows: TGTGCCAGCAGTCTTCAAAAGACGGCGGGGCTAAGCTCCTACGAGCAGTACTTC.

J is TRBJ2-6 and V is TRBV12-3 or TRBV12-4, with D hard to call. This CDR3 contains 15 residues. V lost 7 bases, J lost 1 base, and 11 bases lay in between. CDR3 sequence: CASISRASGANVLTF. The CDR3 region has the DNA TGTGCCAGCATCTCAAGGGCATCTGGGGCCAACGTCCTGACTTTC.

The sample holds a few counts of this clonotype. The V gene is TRBV3-1, the J gene TRBJ2-1; D call uncertain. This CDR3 has 13 amino acids. Germline V CDR1 and CDR2: LGHDT, YNNKEL (reference sequence). Between the trimmed V and J ends, which lost 4 bases and 6 bases, there was a span of 10 bases. The DNA for the CDR3 is TGTGCCAGCAGCCGGACGTTTTCCAATGAGCAGTTCTTC. It encodes CASSRTFSNEQFF.

The table lists this clonotype with a few counts. The chain links TRBV27 to TRBJ2-3; D may be TRBD2 (6 bases). This CDR3 spans 15 amino acids. Between the trimmed V and J ends, which lost 1 base and 4 bases, there was a span of 12 bases. Germline CDR1 and CDR2: MNHEY and SMNVEV (reference sequence). The CDR3 here is CASSLFFGSADTQYF. CDR3 DNA sequence: TGTGCCAGCAGTTTATTTTTCGGGAGTGCAGATACGCAGTATTTT.

This clonotype was counted between two and nine times. Here the CDR3 DNA reads TGTGCCAGCACCTTCGGACTAGCGGGACCCGATACGCAGTATTTT. Its translation: CASTFGLAGPDTQYF. This chain connects TRBV28 to TRBJ2-3; 12 bases map to TRBD2. The CDR3 consists of 15 residues. Germline assignment: CDR1 MDHEN and CDR2 SYDVKM. The V segment lost 7 bases and the J segment 6 bases; nucleotides outside the gene matches: 8. The full variable domain, its missing parts supplied by reference TRBV28 and TRBJ2-3, is DVKVTQSSRYLVKRTGEKVFLECVQDMDHENMFWYRQDPGLGLRLIYFSYDVKMKEKGDIPEGYSVSREKKERFSLILESASTNQTSMYLCASTFGLAGPDTQYFGPGTRLTVL.

In this sample, this clonotype turned up many times. CDR3: CASSYRTEETQYF. The CDR3, as DNA: TGTGCCAGCAGCTATAGGACCGAAGAGACCCAGTACTTC. The rearrangement links TRBV7-9 to TRBJ2-5; D gene uncertain. The ends were cut back, 4 bases at V and 3 bases at J, with 9 bases in the middle. The germline V gene encodes CDR1 SEHNR and CDR2 FQNEAQ (reference sequence). The CDR3 has 13 amino acids.

This chain connects TRBV27 to TRBJ2-1; weak D call: TRBD1 (6 bases). With 6 bases removed from V and 4 bases from J, the gap between germline ends came to 16 bases. Per germline, CDR1 MNHEY and CDR2 SMNVEV (reference sequence). The CDR3 runs to 15 residues. The DNA for the CDR3 is TGTGCCAGCAGCATTGGGTGGGACATATACAATGAGCAGTTCTTC. Translated, it gives CASSIGWDIYNEQFF.

The chain has TRBV30 and TRBJ2-7; no definite D call. CDR1 is GTSNPN and CDR2 is SVGIG in the germline V gene (reference sequence). The CDR3 is made up of 13 amino acids. V gave up 1 base and J gave up 9 bases, with 16 bases separating them. CDR3 sequence: CAWSAQVGFGQYF. The CDR3 DNA follows: TGTGCCTGGAGTGCTCAGGTTGGGTTCGGGCAGTACTTC.

This clonotype has only a few counts. The chain couples TRBV6-1 to TRBJ2-5; 11 bases are shared with TRBD2. CDR1 and CDR2 from the germline V gene are MNHNS and SASEGT. V trimming: 2 bases; J trimming: 2 bases; junction bases outside the gene matches: 7. The CDR3 loop spans 17 amino acids. The CDR3 coding sequence is TGTGCCAGCAGTGAAATTAGGGGACTAGCGGATCAAGAGACCCAGTACTTC. Amino acids: CASSEIRGLADQETQYF.

This clonotype was counted a few times. The V gene is TRBV30, the J gene TRBJ2-5, with unresolved D. The V and J ends lost 2 bases and 5 bases respectively, with 3 bases between them. The CDR3 length is 10 residues. CDR1 is GTSNPN and CDR2 is SVGIG in the germline V gene (reference sequence). CDR3 amino acids: CAWSQETQYF. Written as DNA, the CDR3 is TGTGCCTGGAGTCAGGAGACCCAGTACTTC.

The CDR3 bases are TGCGCCAGCAGCCAAGACAGGTTGTTGTCACCCCTCCACTTT. Protein sequence: CASSQDRLLSPLHF. The chain has TRBV4-3 and TRBJ1-6; no reliable D call. The CDR3 totals 14 residues. Trimming shortened V by 0 bases and J by 10 bases, and 10 bases separated the two germline ends. Germline-derived CDR1 and CDR2 are LGHNA and YSLEER.

This clonotype was recorded at least ten times. The V call is TRBV5-1, the J call TRBJ2-7; the match to TRBD1 covers 10 bases. The germline gives CDR1 SGHRS, CDR2 YFSETQ. V shed 2 bases, J shed 7 bases, and the junction held 6 bases outside the gene matches. The CDR3 sequence is 14 residues long. CDR3 sequence (DNA): TGCGCCAGCAGCTTTGAGGACAGGGGGGATGAGCAGTACTTC. It translates to CASSFEDRGDEQYF.

The chain combines TRBV13 with TRBJ2-1; a weak D match, TRBD1 (5 bases). This CDR3 spans 16 amino acids. Germline CDR1 reads PRHDT; CDR2 reads FYEKMQ (reference sequence). Trimming shortened V by 1 base and J by 0 bases, and 10 bases separated the two germline ends. The CDR3 spells CASSLEVDTSYNEQFF. The DNA of the CDR3 is TGTGCCAGCAGCTTAGAGGTGGACACCTCCTACAATGAGCAGTTCTTC.

This clonotype was counted many times. V usage is TRBV20-1 and J usage is TRBJ2-1; D call uncertain. From germline, CDR1 is DFQATT and CDR2 SNEGSKA (reference sequence). The CDR3 runs 15 residues. Trimming removed 6 bases at V and 1 base at J, with 16 bases between. CDR3 coding DNA: TGCAGTGCGCTGTCGATTCCGGCTTCCTACAATGAGCAGTTCTTC. This sequence encodes CSALSIPASYNEQFF.

The chain recombines TRBV20-1 with TRBJ2-1, with TRBD2 matching over 12 bases. CDR1 and CDR2 from the germline V gene are DFQATT and SNEGSKA (reference sequence). J lost 6 bases, V lost 5 bases, and 17 bases had no gene match. The CDR3 runs 18 residues. The CDR3 region is CSAARLRLAGVVSNEQFF. CDR3 sequence (DNA): TGCAGTGCTGCCCGTCTGAGACTAGCGGGAGTGGTTAGCAATGAGCAGTTCTTC.

This clonotype was found a few times. The chain is built from TRBV12-3 or TRBV12-4 and TRBJ2-5, with 13 bases fitting TRBD2. J lost 4 bases, V lost 6 bases, and 8 bases had no gene match. The CDR3 extends over 16 amino acids. CDR3 region: CASSSNRLAGGETQYF. The CDR3 nucleotides are TGTGCCAGCAGCTCCAACCGACTAGCGGGGGGAGAGACCCAGTACTTC.

This clonotype was seen at least ten times. The CDR3 spells CASSPSGPYTGELFF. CDR3 bases: TGTGCCAGCAGCCCCAGCGGGCCATACACCGGGGAGCTGTTTTTT. The chain recombines TRBV7-9 with TRBJ2-2, with a possible D match to TRBD2 (6 bases). This CDR3 has 15 amino acids. V was pared by 5 bases and J by 3 bases, with 13 bases between. Germline V gene data show CDR1 as SEHNR and CDR2 as FQNEAQ (reference sequence).

V gene TRBV10-3 combines with J gene TRBJ2-3; D unclear. This CDR3 contains 12 residues. V dropped 6 bases and J dropped 0 bases, with 4 bases sitting between them. Germline CDR1 and CDR2: ENHRY and SYGVKD. Here the CDR3 reads CAIRQSTDTQYF. Written as DNA, the CDR3 is TGTGCCATCAGACAAAGCACAGATACGCAGTATTTT.

This clonotype was detected many times. The chain has TRBV29-1 and TRBJ2-3; D not certain. Germline loops: CDR1 SQVTM, CDR2 ANQGSEA. Trimming took 1 base from V and 3 from J, leaving 11 bases between them. This CDR3 spans 14 amino acids. CDR3 nucleotide sequence: TGCAGCGTTGAAGGTCTAGAGGAAACAGATACGCAGTATTTT. Translation: CSVEGLEETDTQYF.

This clonotype has a handful of counts. The V gene is TRBV2, the J gene TRBJ2-2, with 8 bases matching TRBD2. Per germline, CDR1 SNHLY and CDR2 FYNNEI. The CDR3 runs to 18 residues. The ends lost 7 bases at V and 0 bases at J; junction bases unmatched: 13. The CDR3 protein is CASIGRDARNSNTGELFF. In DNA form, the CDR3 reads TGTGCCAGCATCGGGAGGGACGCCAGAAATTCGAACACCGGGGAGCTGTTTTTT.

The chain employs TRBV6-4 and TRBJ2-3; TRBD2 agrees at 9 bases. Losses at the gene ends were 5 bases for V and 0 bases for J; bases not matched to a gene: 6. This CDR3 is 16 amino acids long. Germline V gene lookup returns CDR1 MRHNA and CDR2 SNTAGT. This CDR3 reads CASSSIAGESTDTQYF. The CDR3 bases are TGTGCCAGCAGTTCTATAGCGGGGGAAAGCACAGATACGCAGTATTTT.

This clonotype has a count of ten or more. The J gene is TRBJ2-1, the V gene TRBV7-2; TRBD1 aligns across 7 bases. Germline trimming cut 5 bases from V and 0 bases from J; bases unmatched to any gene: 7. The germline CDR1 and CDR2 sequences are SGHTA and FQGNSA. The CDR3 is made up of 16 amino acids. CDR3 DNA sequence: TGTGCCAGCAGCGCACAGGGGCCGAGCTCCTACAATGAGCAGTTCTTC. It yields the protein CASSAQGPSSYNEQFF.

CDR3 sequence (DNA): TGTGCCAGCAGCTTCGGGCCCACCCCGGAGACCCAGTACTTC. It yields the protein CASSFGPTPETQYF. V usage is TRBV7-8 and J usage is TRBJ2-5; D not certain. In germline, CDR1 is SGHVS, CDR2 FQNEAQ. The CDR3 consists of 14 residues. Trimming took off 3 bases at V and 5 bases at J, with 13 bases between the two ends.

DNA of the CDR3: TGTGCCAGCAGGCGGACAGGGACTACCTACGAGCAGTACTTC. This gives the protein CASRRTGTTYEQYF. This chain joins TRBV14 and TRBJ2-7, with D possibly being TRBD1 (8 bases). V shed 6 bases and J shed 2 bases, with 14 bases lying between them. Germline CDR1 SGHDN, CDR2 FVKESK. The CDR3 has 14 amino acids. Supplemented by reference TRBV14 and TRBJ2-7, the full variable domain reads EAGVTQFPSHSVIEKGQTVTLRCDPISGHDNLYWYRRVMGKEIKFLLHFVKESKQDESGMPNNRFLAERTGGTYSTLKVQPAELEDSGVYFCASRRTGTTYEQYFGPGTRLTVT.

This chain's CDR3 is CASSPPRGTDDQETQYF. The CDR3 DNA sequence: TGTGCCAGCAGTCCCCCCCGGGGGACGGACGACCAAGAGACCCAGTACTTC. V usage is TRBV12-3 or TRBV12-4 and J usage is TRBJ2-5; TRBD2 is a possible D gene (6 bases). Trimming pared 5 bases from V and 0 bases from J, leaving 19 bases between. The CDR3 is 17 amino acids.

This clonotype was seen a handful of times. The gene calls are TRBV2 and TRBJ2-7, with 9 positions matching TRBD1. V shed 3 bases, J shed 3 bases, and the junction held 3 bases outside the gene matches. CDR3 size: 14 residues. Looked up from germline, CDR1 is SNHLY and CDR2 is FYNNEI. The CDR3 nucleotides are TGTGCCAGCAGTGATGGACAGGGGATCTACGAGCAGTACTTC. Translated: CASSDGQGIYEQYF. Based on the CDR3 plus reference TRBV2 and TRBJ2-7, the full variable domain is EPEVTQTPSHQVTQMGQEVILRCVPISNHLYFYWYRQILGQKVEFLVSFYNNEISEKSEIFDDQFSVERPDGSNFTLKIRSTKLEDSAMYFCASSDGQGIYEQYFGPGTRLTVT.

This clonotype was recorded at least ten times. V usage is TRBV4-2 and J usage is TRBJ2-7; a possible D gene is TRBD2 (6 bases). CDR3 length equals 16 residues. From germline, CDR1 is LGHNA and CDR2 YNFKEQ. Trimming shortened V by 0 bases and J by 2 bases, and 14 bases separated the two germline ends. CDR3 residues: CASSQESGGRTYEQYF. The CDR3 DNA follows: TGTGCCAGCAGCCAAGAATCCGGGGGAAGGACCTACGAGCAGTACTTC.

This clonotype has more than one count but fewer than ten. This chain links TRBV6-2 or TRBV6-3 with TRBJ2-3, with D unclear. Germline CDR1 reads MNHEY; CDR2 reads SVGEGT. V lost 7 bases and J lost 1, with 9 bases in between. The CDR3 length is 13 residues. DNA of the CDR3: TGTGCCAGCAAGATCAGCGGCACAGATACGCAGTATTTT. Residues: CASKISGTDTQYF.

This clonotype was seen repeatedly, ten times or more. The CDR3 DNA is TGCAGCGTTGTGGCCAGGGGAGCCCTTGTGGGGCAGTTCTTC. Translating it yields CSVVARGALVGQFF. The chain is built from TRBV29-1 and TRBJ2-1, with D perhaps matching TRBD1 (6 bases). Germline V CDR1 and CDR2: SQVTM, ANQGSEA. V lost 4 bases, J lost 12 bases, and 22 bases lay in between. CDR3 length equals 14 residues.

This clonotype appeared many times. The J gene is TRBJ2-7, the V gene TRBV20-1; tentative D call: TRBD1 (5 bases). Per the germline V gene, CDR1 is DFQATT and CDR2 is SNEGSKA (reference sequence). Trimming took 5 bases from V and 0 from J, leaving 11 bases between them. The CDR3 has 13 amino acids. The CDR3 DNA reads TGCAGTGCTCCAAAGGGGAACTCCTACGAGCAGTACTTC. It is translated as CSAPKGNSYEQYF.